A single sample gave rise to the 29 T cell receptor beta chains below, sequenced in a study of blood T cell repertoires in COVID-19. TCRdb's table, derived via immunoSEQ multiplex PCR, lists solely in-frame clones and lacks some. The sample consists of some 95,000 clones, 76% of them appearing once. Sequencing input: peripheral blood. These receptors were taken from a man aged 65-85 years with acute or convalescent COVID-19.

In its sample, this clone was seen a few times. This chain links TRBV3-1 (or the pseudogene TRBV3-2) with TRBJ2-6, with 7 positions matching TRBD1. After removal of 1 base from V and 0 bases from J, the junction contained 3 bases not matched to a gene. The CDR3 loop spans 17 amino acids. Germline-derived CDR1 and CDR2 are LGHDT and YNNKEL (reference sequence). The CDR3 nucleotides are TGTGCCAGCAGCCAAGGGACAGGAGTCTCTGGGGCCAACGTCCTGACTTTC. This encodes CASSQGTGVSGANVLTF.

This clone was counted only a few times. J is TRBJ1-2 and V is TRBV4-1; TRBD1 agrees at 9 bases. V lost 4 bases to trimming and J lost 8 bases; unmatched junction nucleotides: 14. This CDR3 has 16 residues. Germline loops: CDR1 MGHRA, CDR2 YSYEKL. The CDR3 protein is CASSPDPPGQGRGYTF. For the CDR3, the DNA is TGCGCCAGCAGCCCCGATCCCCCGGGACAGGGACGAGGCTACACCTTC.

This chain links TRBV7-2 with TRBJ2-3, with 8 positions matching TRBD1. The V segment lost 5 bases and the J segment 2 bases; nucleotides outside the gene matches: 6. CDR3 size: 15 residues. Looked up from germline, CDR1 is SGHTA and CDR2 is FQGNSA. The DNA of the CDR3 is TGTGCCAGCAGCCAAAGACAGGGGTACACAGATACGCAGTATTTT. Amino acids: CASSQRQGYTDTQYF.

The CDR3: CASSLGANNEQFF. CDR3 nucleotide sequence: TGTGCCAGCAGCTTAGGCGCTAACAATGAGCAGTTCTTC. This chain uses TRBV7-9 with TRBJ2-1, with D uncertain. The germline V and J ends were trimmed by 1 base and 5 bases, with 6 bases remaining between them. Germline lookup yields CDR1 SEHNR and CDR2 FQNEAQ (reference sequence). The CDR3 runs to 13 residues.

V and J are TRBV3-1 (or the pseudogene TRBV3-2) and TRBJ1-6, with a tentative D call TRBD1 (6 bases). This CDR3 has 13 residues. In germline, CDR1 is LGHDT, CDR2 YNNKEL (reference sequence). Trimming took 3 bases from V and 8 from J, leaving 8 bases between them. The CDR3 loop is CASSQAGDSPLHF. CDR3 nucleotide sequence: TGTGCCAGCAGCCAGGCAGGGGATTCACCCCTCCACTTT.

The CDR3 DNA reads TGTGCCAGCGGCCGGGACAGTGATAAACGGGAGCTGTTTTTT. Amino acids: CASGRDSDKRELFF. V and J are TRBV19 and TRBJ2-2, with 7 bases identical to TRBD1. CDR3 length: 14 amino acids. CDR1 LNHDA and CDR2 SQIVND come from the germline V gene (reference sequence). J gave up 9 bases and V 9 bases, and 13 bases lay outside the gene matches.

The V and J genes are TRBV2 and TRBJ2-4; D is unclear. This CDR3 contains 11 residues. In germline, CDR1 is SNHLY, CDR2 FYNNEI. V lost 5 bases and J lost 4, with 3 bases in between. This CDR3 is CASSSKNIQYF. The CDR3 coding sequence is TGTGCCAGCAGTTCTAAAAACATTCAGTACTTC.

The chain carries TRBV24-1 and TRBJ2-3; no definite D call. There are 16 residues in the CDR3. Deletions cut 2 bases from V and 0 bases from J, with 11 bases between. From germline, CDR1 is KGHDR and CDR2 SFDVKD. CDR3 in DNA: TGTGCCACCAGTGATTATCCGACACAAAGCACAGATACGCAGTATTTT. Translated, it gives CATSDYPTQSTDTQYF.

J is TRBJ2-2 and V is TRBV5-1; tentatively, D is TRBD1 (5 bases). The CDR3 is made up of 14 amino acids. Trimming took 8 bases from V and 2 from J, leaving 13 bases between them. Germline loops: CDR1 SGHRS, CDR2 YFSETQ. The CDR3: CASKMTENTGELFF. The CDR3 DNA reads TGCGCCAGTAAAATGACAGAAAACACCGGGGAGCTGTTTTTT.

This chain connects TRBV5-1 to TRBJ1-1; possible D gene TRBD1, 6 bases. The CDR3 spans 14 residues. V shed 4 bases and J shed 0 bases, with 10 bases lying between them. Looked up from germline, CDR1 is SGHRS and CDR2 is YFSETQ. The CDR3 is CASSNTGMNTEAFF. CDR3 coding DNA: TGCGCCAGCAGCAACACAGGGATGAACACTGAAGCTTTCTTT.

The chain joins TRBV9 to TRBJ2-2; TRBD1 agrees at 9 bases. Trimming at V came to 3 bases and at J to 4 bases, leaving 7 bases not matched to a gene. This CDR3 is built from 16 residues. The germline gives CDR1 SGDLS, CDR2 YYNGEE. In DNA form, the CDR3 reads TGTGCCAGCAGCGGCGGGACAGGGCAGGTCACCGGGGAGCTGTTTTTT. Its translation: CASSGGTGQVTGELFF.

The V gene is TRBV9, the J gene TRBJ2-7; possible D gene TRBD1, 5 bases. V was shortened by 0 bases and J by 2 bases, with 9 bases between the two germline ends. CDR3 length: 14 residues. Germline V gene sequence: CDR1 SGDLS, CDR2 YYNGEE. In DNA, the CDR3 is TGTGCCAGCAGCGTAGCAGGGCCCCCCTACGAGCAGTACTTC. Amino acids: CASSVAGPPYEQYF.

The CDR3 DNA reads TGTGCCAGCAGTCCACCCGGGCGTGAACAGGGCCTAGGGCCCCTCCACTTT. Translated: CASSPPGREQGLGPLHF. This sequence joins TRBV27 and TRBJ1-6; possible D gene TRBD1, 6 bases. The CDR3 extends over 17 amino acids. Germline CDR1 reads MNHEY; CDR2 reads SMNVEV (reference sequence). Trimming cost V 5 bases and J 13 bases, with 27 bases left between them.

The chain combines TRBV6-5 with TRBJ1-2; 12 bases map to TRBD1. This CDR3 is 15 amino acids long. After removal of 5 bases from V and 8 bases from J, the junction contained 9 bases not matched to a gene. Germline CDR1 reads MNHEY; CDR2 reads SVGAGI. CDR3 nucleotides: TGTGCCAGCAGTCTAGACCCCGGGACAGGGGGCGGCTACACCTTC. Its translation is CASSLDPGTGGGYTF.

The chain is built from TRBV4-1 and TRBJ2-7, with 9 bases fitting TRBD2. Germline V gene sequence: CDR1 MGHRA, CDR2 YSYEKL. V shed 1 base, J shed 3 bases, and the junction held 4 bases outside the gene matches. This CDR3 is 15 amino acids long. The CDR3 here is CASSQGTSGYYEQYV. The CDR3 nucleotides are TGCGCCAGCAGCCAAGGTACTAGCGGGTACTACGAGCAGTACGTC.

The chain recombines TRBV28 with TRBJ1-5, with 7 bases aligning to TRBD1. V shed 6 bases, J shed 6 bases, and the junction held 8 bases outside the gene matches. The CDR3 is 14 amino acids. CDR1 is MDHEN, CDR2 SYDVKM, per germline. The CDR3 protein is CASRAGQELQPQHF. CDR3 nucleotide sequence: TGTGCCAGCAGGGCCGGACAGGAGCTTCAGCCCCAGCATTTT.

Many counts were recorded for this clone. V gene TRBV28 combines with J gene TRBJ2-1; unclear D gene. The V gene lost 5 bases and the J gene lost 3 bases, with 17 bases spanning the gap. This CDR3 contains 16 residues. Per the germline V gene, CDR1 is MDHEN and CDR2 is SYDVKM. The CDR3 here is CASSLPDRSFYNEQFF. The CDR3 DNA reads TGTGCCAGCAGTCTTCCCGACCGTAGCTTCTACAATGAGCAGTTCTTC.

The chain links TRBV10-2 to TRBJ1-5; 9 nucleotides line up with TRBD1. From germline, CDR1 is WSHSY and CDR2 SAAADI. The V gene end was trimmed by 2 bases and the J gene end by 6 bases; junction bases not matched to a gene: 2. This CDR3 is built from 14 residues. CDR3 region: CASSEDRGSQPQHF. The CDR3 nucleotides read TGCGCCAGCAGTGAGGACAGGGGGAGTCAGCCCCAGCATTTT.

This clone has more than one count but fewer than ten. The rearrangement uses TRBV24-1 and TRBJ2-2; D might be TRBD1 (6 bases). From germline, CDR1 is KGHDR and CDR2 SFDVKD. The CDR3 covers 13 residues. V was pared by 5 bases and J by 4 bases, with 7 bases between. CDR3 coding DNA: TGTGCCACCAGTGTACAGGGCACCGGGGAGCTGTTTTTT. Translation gives CATSVQGTGELFF.

The J gene is TRBJ2-3, the V gene TRBV6-5; tentative D call: TRBD1 (5 bases). V dropped 7 bases and J dropped 1 base, with 12 bases sitting between them. This CDR3 region has 14 residues. CDR1 MNHEY and CDR2 SVGAGI come from the germline V gene. CDR3 bases: TGTGCCAGCAAGCAGGGTGTGGGCACAGATACGCAGTATTTT. Protein product: CASKQGVGTDTQYF.

The chain carries TRBV6-6 and TRBJ1-6, with D possibly TRBD1 on 5 matching bases. Trimming took off 2 bases at V and 8 bases at J, with 13 bases between the two ends. The CDR3 spans 15 residues. Germline CDR1 MNHNY, CDR2 SVGAGI (reference sequence). The CDR3 is CASSYGSPGDSPLHF. DNA for the CDR3: TGTGCCAGCAGTTACGGCTCCCCGGGGGATTCACCCCTCCACTTT.

The chain joins TRBV5-5 to TRBJ2-1, with D maybe TRBD2 (6 bases). CDR1 and CDR2 from the germline V gene are SGHKS and YYEKEE (reference sequence). This CDR3 has 16 residues. V was shortened by 4 bases and J by 10 bases, with 24 bases between the two germline ends. The DNA for the CDR3 is TGTGCCAGCAGCCCCAGCTGGAGGACTACCGCTGTCGAGCAGTTCTTC. Protein sequence: CASSPSWRTTAVEQFF.

The J gene is TRBJ2-7, the V gene TRBV28; TRBD1 is a possible D gene (6 bases). The CDR3 is 14 amino acids. Trimming removed 6 bases from V and 2 bases from J, with 14 bases in between. Germline-derived CDR1 and CDR2 are MDHEN and SYDVKM. The CDR3 DNA sequence: TGTGCCAGCAGGGGAGACAGGAAAACCTACGAGCAGTACTTC. It encodes CASRGDRKTYEQYF.

The CDR3 loop is CASSLSTGTSAFF. The CDR3 bases are TGTGCCAGCAGTCTTTCGACAGGGACCTCAGCTTTCTTT. This sequence joins TRBV7-3 and TRBJ1-1, with 7 nucleotides matching TRBD1. CDR3 length: 13 amino acids. CDR1 is SGHTA and CDR2 is FQGTGA in the germline V gene. J gave up 10 bases and V 6 bases, and 11 bases lay outside the gene matches.

The V gene is TRBV28, the J gene TRBJ2-2; D is possibly TRBD1 (6 bases). The CDR3 consists of 14 residues. The germline V gene has CDR1 MDHEN and CDR2 SYDVKM. V lost 2 bases and J lost 7, with 11 bases in between. Written as DNA, the CDR3 is TGTGCCAGCAGTTTACCCAGGGGCGGCGGGGAGCTGTTTTTT. Protein: CASSLPRGGGELFF.

The chain employs TRBV5-1 and TRBJ1-1; 7 bases match TRBD1. The germline gives CDR1 SGHRS, CDR2 YFSETQ. V gave up 0 bases and J gave up 4 bases; unmatched junction bases: 6. The CDR3 totals 15 residues. CDR3 region: CASSLESGGRTEAFF. The CDR3 DNA sequence: TGCGCCAGCAGCTTGGAGTCAGGGGGGCGCACTGAAGCTTTCTTT.

The chain has TRBV15 and TRBJ2-7; 10 nucleotides agree with TRBD1. V lost 5 bases, J lost 6 bases, and 16 bases stayed unmatched. The CDR3 sequence is 17 residues long. The germline V gene encodes CDR1 LNHNV and CDR2 YYDKDF (reference sequence). Here the CDR3 DNA reads TGTGCCACCAGCGGCCGACCTTCCGGGACAGGGGTATCCGAGCAGTACTTC. Translating gives CATSGRPSGTGVSEQYF.

The chain is built from TRBV18 and TRBJ2-7, with 10 bases fitting TRBD1. Germline CDR1 is KGHSH and CDR2 is LQKENI. The CDR3 is 14 amino acids. The V gene end was trimmed by 5 bases and the J gene end by 2 bases; junction bases not matched to a gene: 3. The DNA for the CDR3 is TGTGCCAGCTCAACCGGGACAGGGGCCTACGAGCAGTACTTC. Amino acids: CASSTGTGAYEQYF.

J is TRBJ2-5 and V is TRBV20-1, with D hard to call. This CDR3 region has 11 residues. Trimming removed 1 base at V and 4 bases at J, with 4 bases between. The germline gives CDR1 DFQATT, CDR2 SNEGSKA (reference sequence). CDR3 sequence: CSARVSETQYF. The CDR3 DNA is TGCAGTGCTAGAGTCTCAGAGACCCAGTACTTC.